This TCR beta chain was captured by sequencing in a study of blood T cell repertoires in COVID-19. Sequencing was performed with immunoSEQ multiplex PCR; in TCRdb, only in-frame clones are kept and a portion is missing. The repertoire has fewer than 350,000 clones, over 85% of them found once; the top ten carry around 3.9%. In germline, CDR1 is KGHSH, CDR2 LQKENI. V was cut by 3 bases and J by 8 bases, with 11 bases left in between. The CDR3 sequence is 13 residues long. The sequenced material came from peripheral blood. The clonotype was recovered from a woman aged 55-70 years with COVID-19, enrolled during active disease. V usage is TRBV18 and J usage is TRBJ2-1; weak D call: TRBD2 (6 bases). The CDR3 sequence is CASSPGLDYEQFF. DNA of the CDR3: TGTGCCAGCTCACCGGGACTGGACTATGAGCAGTTCTTC.